Given below is one TCR beta chain in context. This specimen belongs to a study of chemoradiotherapy in HPV16-positive cancers. Repertoires were generated with immunoSEQ multiplex PCR, while TCRdb's copy carries only in-frame clones and drops some. This table has 8,000 to 10,000 clones, 71% appearing once. CDR1 is SGHTA and CDR2 is FQGNSA in the germline V gene. V was clipped by 1 base and J by 4 bases, with 12 bases between them. CDR3 length equals 15 residues. V is TRBV7-2 and J is TRBJ2-3; perhaps TRBD2 as D (5 bases). This clonotype originated in a human donor with HPV-associated anogenital cancer. The sample here was taken from a patient who underwent chemoradiotherapy. The CDR3: CASSLVEGRADTQYF. For the CDR3, the DNA is TGTGCCAGCAGCTTAGTAGAAGGGCGGGCAGATACGCAGTATTTT.